A single sample gave rise to the 32 T cell receptor beta chains below, sequenced in a study of cytomegalovirus exposure and HLA in healthy donors. The study ran its PCR with 60 Vbeta and 13 Jbeta primers. Assay: immunoSEQ multiplex PCR; the TCRdb copy retains only in-frame clones and omits some. This sample yields around 69,000 clones, of which approximately 70% are seen a single time; 8.5% to 10% belongs to the top ten. Sequencing input: PBMCs. The origin of the receptors is a woman between 45 and 65 years old in good health and CMV-seropositive.

This chain connects TRBV5-4 to TRBJ2-1; 7 nucleotides agree with TRBD2. CDR3 length: 14 residues. The junction had 3 bases not matched to a gene; V was cut back by 0 bases and J by 6 bases. Per germline, CDR1 SGHNT and CDR2 YYREEE (reference sequence). The CDR3 loop reads CASSLGGGSNEQFF. CDR3 DNA: TGTGCCAGCAGCTTGGGGGGGGGATCCAATGAGCAGTTCTTC.

This clone showed up just once. The CDR3 DNA reads as TGTGCCAGCAGCCAGACTAGCGGGAGATACAATGAGCAGTTCTTC. It encodes CASSQTSGRYNEQFF. This chain links TRBV7-6 with TRBJ2-1; 12 bases align to TRBD2. The CDR3 runs 15 residues. V was pared by 5 bases and J by 4 bases, with 3 bases of the junction left unmatched. The V gene's germline CDR1 is SGHVS and CDR2 FNYEAQ.

This chain uses TRBV28 with TRBJ1-4, with TRBD1 matching 7 bases. Germline lookup yields CDR1 MDHEN and CDR2 SYDVKM. The CDR3 loop spans 16 amino acids. V shed 10 bases and J 3 bases; nucleotides not matched to a gene: 14. This chain's CDR3 is CATGLGGRGANEKLFF. In DNA, the CDR3 is TGTGCCACCGGATTAGGGGGCAGGGGAGCTAATGAAAAACTGTTTTTT.

The genes are TRBV7-3 and TRBJ2-3; D may be TRBD1 (6 bases). Germline assignment: CDR1 SGHTA and CDR2 FQGTGA. This CDR3 spans 13 amino acids. Trimming cost V 5 bases and J 7 bases, with 13 bases left between them. CDR3 in amino acids: CASSTNQGNTQYF. The CDR3 DNA is TGTGCCAGCAGCACGAATCAGGGGAATACGCAGTATTTT.

Only a few counts were recorded for this clone. This sequence joins TRBV7-2 and TRBJ2-3, with 7 bases matching TRBD2. This CDR3 is 18 amino acids long. J was trimmed by 0 bases and V by 1 base; bases with no gene match: 10. Germline CDR1 is SGHTA and CDR2 is FQGNSA. CDR3 in DNA: TGTGCCAGCAGCTTAGACGGCGGGAGCTCATCTAGCACAGATACGCAGTATTTT. Residues: CASSLDGGSSSSTDTQYF.

CDR3 in DNA: TGCGCCAGCAGCCAAGCAGGGCTACCCGAGCAGTACTTC. The encoded protein is CASSQAGLPEQYF. This rearrangement joins TRBV4-3 to TRBJ2-7; maybe TRBD1 (5 bases). Trimming shortened V by 1 base and J by 6 bases, and 10 bases separated the two germline ends. CDR1 is LGHNA and CDR2 is YSLEER in the germline V gene. This CDR3 comprises 13 residues.

This chain links TRBV9 with TRBJ1-5; D perhaps matches TRBD1 (6 bases). This CDR3 region has 14 residues. The V end lost 5 bases, the J end lost 3 bases, and 12 bases lay between the germline ends. The germline CDR1 and CDR2 sequences are SGDLS and YYNGEE. The CDR3 sequence is CASSIQGDNQPQHF. In DNA form, the CDR3 reads TGTGCCAGCAGTATACAGGGTGACAATCAGCCCCAGCATTTT.

The chain uses TRBV5-5 and TRBJ2-2; D call uncertain. Germline CDR1 SGHKS, CDR2 YYEKEE (reference sequence). Trimming took 1 base from V and 4 from J, leaving 11 bases between them. This CDR3 contains 15 residues. The CDR3 loop reads CASSLIRVRTGELFF. CDR3 DNA: TGTGCCAGCAGCTTGATACGGGTTCGCACCGGGGAGCTGTTTTTT.

V is TRBV6-1 and J is TRBJ2-1, with 8 bases fitting TRBD1. Trimming removed 2 bases from V and 7 bases from J; junction bases left unmatched: 7. CDR1 is MNHNS, CDR2 SASEGT, per germline. The CDR3 runs 15 residues. The CDR3 coding sequence is TGTGCCAGCAGTGAAAGGACAGGGATTGTGAATGAGCAGTTCTTC. Translating it yields CASSERTGIVNEQFF.

The chain is built from TRBV28 and TRBJ2-7, with D possibly TRBD2 on 6 matching bases. Germline V gives CDR1 MDHEN, CDR2 SYDVKM. CDR3 length equals 15 residues. V dropped 4 bases and J dropped 5 bases, with 18 bases sitting between them. CDR3 sequence (DNA): TGTGCCAGCAGTTGGGGGGATAGTGTCTGGAACGAGCAGTACTTC. Its protein is CASSWGDSVWNEQYF.

V and J are TRBV6-1 and TRBJ2-7; TRBD1 matches at 9 bases. V trimming: 5 bases; J trimming: 3 bases; junction bases outside the gene matches: 5. Germline CDR1 and CDR2: MNHNS and SASEGT. The CDR3 is made up of 14 amino acids. This chain's CDR3 is CASSLWDRDYEQYF. The CDR3 nucleotides are TGTGCCAGCAGTCTATGGGACAGGGACTACGAGCAGTACTTC.

As DNA, the CDR3 is TGCGCCAGCAGCCAAGATCGCCAGGCAGGGGGTAATTCACCCCTCCACTTT. This encodes CASSQDRQAGGNSPLHF. The chain combines TRBV4-3 with TRBJ1-6; 7 bases align to TRBD1. The CDR3 spans 17 residues. The germline V gene encodes CDR1 LGHNA and CDR2 YSLEER. V shed 0 bases and J 6 bases; nucleotides not matched to a gene: 8.

The rearrangement joins TRBV7-9 to TRBJ2-7; D perhaps matches TRBD1 (6 bases). The CDR3 sequence is 13 residues long. Trimming took 1 base from V and 5 from J, leaving 9 bases between them. Germline CDR1 SEHNR, CDR2 FQNEAQ (reference sequence). This CDR3 reads CASSLGTVNEQYF. CDR3 nucleotide sequence: TGTGCCAGCAGCTTAGGGACAGTTAACGAGCAGTACTTC.

This clone appeared a single time. The chain combines TRBV6-5 with TRBJ1-4; TRBD1 might be the D (6 bases). This CDR3 has 13 residues. Between the trimmed V and J ends, which lost 8 bases and 7 bases, there was a span of 14 bases. Germline V gene data show CDR1 as MNHEY and CDR2 as SVGAGI. CDR3 loop: CASQTGRGEKLFF. In DNA, the CDR3 is TGTGCCAGCCAGACAGGTCGCGGTGAAAAACTGTTTTTT.

This sequence joins TRBV6-5 and TRBJ2-7, with D unresolved. V was trimmed by 2 bases and J by 1 base, leaving 12 bases between them. This CDR3 is built from 15 residues. Germline CDR1 is MNHEY and CDR2 is SVGAGI. This chain's CDR3 is CASSYVQADSYEQYF. In DNA form, the CDR3 reads TGTGCCAGCAGTTACGTTCAGGCCGATTCCTACGAGCAGTACTTC.

The J gene is TRBJ2-7, the V gene TRBV13; 8 bases are a match to TRBD2. Trimming removed 0 bases from V and 3 bases from J; junction bases left unmatched: 7. The CDR3 length is 16 residues. Per germline, CDR1 PRHDT and CDR2 FYEKMQ (reference sequence). The CDR3: CASSLGTSARNYEQYF. DNA of the CDR3: TGTGCCAGCAGCTTAGGGACTAGCGCGAGGAACTACGAGCAGTACTTC.

V gene TRBV30 combines with J gene TRBJ1-1; no reliable D call. Between the trimmed V and J ends, which lost 3 bases and 8 bases, there was a span of 16 bases. Germline-derived CDR1 and CDR2 are GTSNPN and SVGIG (reference sequence). CDR3 length equals 13 residues. The CDR3: CAWSRQTWEEAFF. CDR3 nucleotides: TGTGCCTGGAGCCGCCAGACCTGGGAGGAAGCTTTCTTT.

The V gene is TRBV15, the J gene TRBJ2-1; 12 bases map to TRBD2. After removal of 4 bases from V and 8 bases from J, the junction contained 6 bases not matched to a gene. The CDR3 runs 15 residues. Germline CDR1 LNHNV, CDR2 YYDKDF (reference sequence). This CDR3 is CATSIGTSGSDEQFF. In DNA form, the CDR3 reads TGTGCCACCAGCATAGGGACTAGCGGGTCAGATGAGCAGTTCTTC. Filled out from reference TRBV15 and TRBJ2-1, the complete variable domain reads DAMVIQNPRYQVTQFGKPVTLSCSQTLNHNVMYWYQQKSSQAPKLLFHYYDKDFNNEADTPDNFQSRRPNTSFCFLDIRSPGLGDTAMYLCATSIGTSGSDEQFFGPGTRLTVL.

V and J are TRBV28 and TRBJ2-1; D may be TRBD2 (7 bases). CDR1 MDHEN and CDR2 SYDVKM come from the germline V gene. Trimming shortened V by 3 bases and J by 7 bases, and 16 bases separated the two germline ends. The CDR3 loop spans 15 amino acids. The CDR3 DNA follows: TGTGCCAGCAGTTTGGGAGGGGGGGTGGGGAATGAGCAGTTCTTC. Protein product: CASSLGGGVGNEQFF.

The table lists this clone with a count of one. The V gene is TRBV15, the J gene TRBJ2-1; TRBD2 agrees at 7 bases. This CDR3 has 18 residues. Germline V gives CDR1 LNHNV, CDR2 YYDKDF (reference sequence). With 3 bases clipped from V and 4 bases from J, the junction kept 15 bases outside the gene matches. CDR3 in amino acids: CATSRVPSERGVYNEQFF. In DNA, the CDR3 is TGTGCCACCAGCAGGGTCCCTTCGGAGCGGGGAGTGTACAATGAGCAGTTCTTC.

This sequence joins TRBV28 and TRBJ2-1; 9 bases agree with TRBD2. Per the germline V gene, CDR1 is MDHEN and CDR2 is SYDVKM. There are 13 residues in the CDR3. V shed 7 bases and J 6 bases; nucleotides not matched to a gene: 4. CDR3 sequence (DNA): TGTGCCAGCACAGATAGCGGGGGCAATGAGCAGTTCTTC. Translation: CASTDSGGNEQFF.

This clone was recorded once. The chain has TRBV28 and TRBJ2-7, with 8 bases fitting TRBD2. This CDR3 is built from 14 residues. The germline V gene has CDR1 MDHEN and CDR2 SYDVKM. V lost 7 bases, J lost 3 bases, and 8 bases stayed unmatched. CDR3 sequence reads: CASTPGGIYYEQYF. As DNA, the CDR3 is TGTGCCAGCACCCCGGGGGGGATCTACTACGAGCAGTACTTC.

This clone was recorded a few times. Other DNA sequences from this sample encode an identical CDR3 as well. The chain uses TRBV5-4 and TRBJ2-7; D is perhaps TRBD2 (7 bases). Germline V gives CDR1 SGHNT, CDR2 YYREEE (reference sequence). Trimming cost V 4 bases and J 0 bases, with 17 bases left between them. The CDR3 length is 16 residues. CDR3 protein: CASSLGGRVPSYEQYF. CDR3 DNA: TGTGCCAGCAGCCTCGGGGGGCGGGTTCCCTCCTACGAGCAGTACTTC.

This chain links TRBV9 with TRBJ1-2, with 9 bases fitting TRBD1. V gave up 2 bases and J gave up 0 bases; unmatched junction bases: 8. Looked up from germline, CDR1 is SGDLS and CDR2 is YYNGEE. This CDR3 spans 17 amino acids. CDR3 region: CASSVRPTGGSNYGYTF. The CDR3, as DNA: TGTGCCAGCAGCGTTCGTCCTACAGGGGGCTCTAACTATGGCTACACCTTC.

V gene TRBV4-3 combines with J gene TRBJ1-2; D not resolved. The germline V and J ends were trimmed by 1 base and 4 bases, with 10 bases remaining between them. CDR1 LGHNA and CDR2 YSLEER come from the germline V gene. This CDR3 spans 14 amino acids. The CDR3 nucleotides are TGCGCCAGCAGCCAAGTGTCCGGGTCCTATGGCTACACCTTC. This gives the protein CASSQVSGSYGYTF.

The chain uses TRBV7-9 and TRBJ1-4, with a possible D match to TRBD1 (5 bases). CDR1 and CDR2 from the germline V gene are SEHNR and FQNEAQ (reference sequence). The CDR3 spans 14 residues. The germline V and J ends were trimmed by 6 bases and 3 bases, with 11 bases remaining between them. CDR3 sequence (DNA): TGTGCCAGCAGGGGACTCCCAGCTAATGAAAAACTGTTTTTT. Protein product: CASRGLPANEKLFF.

The rearrangement uses TRBV30 and TRBJ2-3; no clear D. Trimming removed 4 bases from V and 0 bases from J, with 14 bases in between. Germline V lookup: CDR1 GTSNPN, CDR2 SVGIG (reference sequence). This CDR3 is built from 15 residues. The CDR3 sequence: CAWKSGSSSTDTQYF. The CDR3 DNA reads TGTGCCTGGAAGTCGGGTAGCAGCAGCACAGATACGCAGTATTTT.

This clone turned up a few times. The chain links TRBV14 to TRBJ2-7, with TRBD1 identical over 7 bases. Germline CDR1 and CDR2: SGHDN and FVKESK. V lost 1 base, J lost 3 bases, and 6 bases stayed unmatched. This CDR3 spans 15 amino acids. CDR3 sequence reads: CASSQAGAGGYEQYF. The CDR3 nucleotides read TGTGCCAGCAGCCAAGCTGGGGCAGGGGGCTACGAGCAGTACTTC.

Remarks on this clone: Sequence at one end of the junction differs from germline and may be a read error. This sequence joins TRBV7-7 and TRBJ2-2; 12 nucleotides line up with TRBD2. Germline CDR1 and CDR2: SSHAT and FNYEAQ (reference sequence). The CDR3 totals 19 residues. DNA of the CDR3: TGTGCCAGCAGCTTAGGGTGGTCTAGCGGGAGGGCCGACACCGAGGAGCTGTTTTTT. Residues: CASSLGWSSGRADTEELFF. Full variable domain (remainder filled in from reference TRBV7-7 and TRBJ2-2): GAGVSQSPRYKVTKRGQDVTLRCDPISSHATLYWYQQALGQGPEFLTYFNYEAQPDKSGLPSDRFSAERPEGSISTLTIQRTEQRDSAMYRCASSLGWSSGRADTEELFFGEGSRLTVL.

This clone appeared a few times. The rearrangement links TRBV11-2 to TRBJ1-2; maybe TRBD1 (5 bases). The V gene's germline CDR1 is SGHAT and CDR2 FQNNGV. The V gene lost 3 bases and the J gene lost 7 bases, with 9 bases spanning the gap. The CDR3 has 12 residues. The CDR3 protein is CASSLSGAGYTF. For the CDR3, the DNA is TGTGCCAGCAGCTTGAGCGGGGCTGGCTACACCTTC.

This chain joins TRBV7-8 and TRBJ2-5; 7 positions agree with TRBD2. The length of the CDR3 is 14 residues. V shed 5 bases and J 5 bases; nucleotides not matched to a gene: 8. The germline gives CDR1 SGHVS, CDR2 FQNEAQ. CDR3 bases: TGTGCCAGCAGCCTGTGGGGGGGTGGGGAGACCCAGTACTTC. Protein: CASSLWGGGETQYF.

On this clone itself: The sample holds other DNA sequences that translate to the same CDR3. The chain recombines TRBV4-3 with TRBJ2-7, with 8 bases aligning to TRBD2. The CDR3 covers 16 residues. J gave up 0 bases and V 1 base, and 5 bases lay outside the gene matches. Germline V lookup: CDR1 LGHNA, CDR2 YSLEER. The CDR3 DNA follows: TGCGCCAGCAGCCAAGTGGCTAGCGGGTACTCCTACGAGCAGTACTTC. Amino acid sequence: CASSQVASGYSYEQYF.